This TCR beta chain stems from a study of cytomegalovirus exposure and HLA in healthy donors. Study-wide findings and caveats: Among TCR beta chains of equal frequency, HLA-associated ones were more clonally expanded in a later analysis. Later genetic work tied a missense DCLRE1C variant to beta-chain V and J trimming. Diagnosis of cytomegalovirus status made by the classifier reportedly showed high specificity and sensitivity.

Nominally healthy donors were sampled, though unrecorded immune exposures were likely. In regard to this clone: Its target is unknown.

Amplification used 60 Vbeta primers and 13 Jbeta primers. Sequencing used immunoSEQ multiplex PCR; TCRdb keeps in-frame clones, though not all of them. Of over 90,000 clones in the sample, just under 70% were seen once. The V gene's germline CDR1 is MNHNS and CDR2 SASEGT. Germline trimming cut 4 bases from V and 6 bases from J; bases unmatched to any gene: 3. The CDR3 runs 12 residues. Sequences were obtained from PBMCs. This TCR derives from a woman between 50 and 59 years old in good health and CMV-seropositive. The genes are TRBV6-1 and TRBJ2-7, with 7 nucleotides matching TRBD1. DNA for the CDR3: TGTGCCAGCAGTGGCCCAGGGGGCGAGCAGTACTTC. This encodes CASSGPGGEQYF.